This T cell receptor (beta chain) was captured by sequencing in a study of T cell responses to AZD1222 COVID-19 vaccine. Study-wide results and caveats: The study found Spike-specific TCR breadth and depth rose after two AZD1222 doses.

Method: immunoSEQ multiplex PCR; TCRdb's copy keeps in-frame clones and lacks some. The sample contains around 140,000 clones, about 90% of which appear only once. CDR3 length: 13 residues. The V end lost 4 bases, the J end lost 12 bases, and 16 bases lay between the germline ends. Germline CDR1 is SGHTA and CDR2 is FQGNSA. In this sample, this clone turned up once. Antigen: not known. The chain carries TRBV7-2 and TRBJ2-1; a weak D match, TRBD2 (5 bases). The sample here was peripheral blood, taken 28 days after the second AZD1222 dose. This clonotype originated in an adult who received the AZD1222 COVID-19 vaccine. CDR3 coding DNA: TGTGCCAGCAGCTCCGGGGAGCGAGGTGTGCAGTTCTTC. Translating gives CASSSGERGVQFF. The whole variable domain, filled in from reference TRBV7-2 and TRBJ2-1, reads GAGVSQSPSNKVTEKGKDVELRCDPISGHTALYWYRQSLGQGLEFLIYFQGNSAPDKSGLPSDRFSAERTGGSVSTLTIQRTQQEDSAVYLCASSSGERGVQFFGPGTRLTVL.